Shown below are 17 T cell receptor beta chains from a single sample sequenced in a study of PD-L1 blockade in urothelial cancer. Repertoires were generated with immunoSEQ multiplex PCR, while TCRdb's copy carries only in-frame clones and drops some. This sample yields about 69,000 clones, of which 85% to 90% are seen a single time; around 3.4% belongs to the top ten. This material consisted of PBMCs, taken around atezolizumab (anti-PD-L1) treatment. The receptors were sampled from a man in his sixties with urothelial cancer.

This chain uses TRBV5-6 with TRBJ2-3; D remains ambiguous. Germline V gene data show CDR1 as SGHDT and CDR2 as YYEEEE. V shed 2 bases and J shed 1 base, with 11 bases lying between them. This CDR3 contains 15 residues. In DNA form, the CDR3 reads TGTGCCAGCAGCTTTCGTTCCCTCCGCACAGATACGCAGTATTTT. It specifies CASSFRSLRTDTQYF.

The CDR3 region is CASSPTGSGANVLTF. The CDR3, as DNA: TGTGCCAGCTCCCCGACAGGGAGTGGGGCCAACGTCCTGACTTTC. The chain carries TRBV18 and TRBJ2-6; 7 nucleotides line up with TRBD1. The CDR3 runs 15 residues. Looked up from germline, CDR1 is KGHSH and CDR2 is LQKENI. Losses at the gene ends were 6 bases for V and 3 bases for J; bases not matched to a gene: 5.

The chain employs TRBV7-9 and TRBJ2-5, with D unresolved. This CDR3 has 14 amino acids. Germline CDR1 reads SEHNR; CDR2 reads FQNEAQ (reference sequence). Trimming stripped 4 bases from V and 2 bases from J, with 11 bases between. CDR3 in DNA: TGTGCCAGCAGCTCCACCCCTAGACAAGAGACCCAGTACTTC. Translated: CASSSTPRQETQYF.

CDR3 bases: TGTGCCAGTAGTATGACAGGGTTGGAAACCGGGGAGCTGTTTTTT. It yields the protein CASSMTGLETGELFF. V is TRBV19 and J is TRBJ2-2; 7 nucleotides align to TRBD1. Germline CDR1 is LNHDA and CDR2 is SQIVND (reference sequence). The CDR3 consists of 15 residues. V gave up 3 bases and J gave up 5 bases; unmatched junction bases: 6.

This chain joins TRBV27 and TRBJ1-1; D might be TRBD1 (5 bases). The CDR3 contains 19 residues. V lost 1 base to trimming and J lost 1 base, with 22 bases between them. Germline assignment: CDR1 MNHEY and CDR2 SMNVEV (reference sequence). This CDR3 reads CASSLFLRIGGTQNTEAFF. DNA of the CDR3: TGTGCCAGCAGTTTATTTTTAAGGATTGGGGGGACTCAGAACACTGAAGCTTTCTTT.

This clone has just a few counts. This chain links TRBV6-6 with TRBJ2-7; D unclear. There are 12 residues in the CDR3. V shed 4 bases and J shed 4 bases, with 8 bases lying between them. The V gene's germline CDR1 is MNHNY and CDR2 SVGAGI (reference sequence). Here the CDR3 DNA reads TGTGCCAGCAGTTCCCACGGTTACGAGCAGTACTTC. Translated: CASSSHGYEQYF.

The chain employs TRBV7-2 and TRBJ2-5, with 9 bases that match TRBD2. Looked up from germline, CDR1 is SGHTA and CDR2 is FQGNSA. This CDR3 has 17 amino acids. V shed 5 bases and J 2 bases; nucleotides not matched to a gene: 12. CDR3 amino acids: CASSAGSYSGRQETQYF. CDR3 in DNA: TGTGCCAGCAGCGCAGGGTCATATAGCGGGAGACAAGAGACCCAGTACTTC. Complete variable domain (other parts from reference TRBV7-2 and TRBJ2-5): GAGVSQSPSNKVTEKGKDVELRCDPISGHTALYWYRQSLGQGLEFLIYFQGNSAPDKSGLPSDRFSAERTGGSVSTLTIQRTQQEDSAVYLCASSAGSYSGRQETQYFGPGTRLLVL.

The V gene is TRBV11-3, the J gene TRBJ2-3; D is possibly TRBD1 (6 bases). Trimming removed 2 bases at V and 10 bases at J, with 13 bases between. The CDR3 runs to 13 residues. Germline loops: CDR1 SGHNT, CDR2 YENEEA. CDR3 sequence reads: CASSLSGTYPQYF. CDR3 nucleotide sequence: TGTGCCAGCAGCTTATCTGGGACATATCCGCAGTATTTT.

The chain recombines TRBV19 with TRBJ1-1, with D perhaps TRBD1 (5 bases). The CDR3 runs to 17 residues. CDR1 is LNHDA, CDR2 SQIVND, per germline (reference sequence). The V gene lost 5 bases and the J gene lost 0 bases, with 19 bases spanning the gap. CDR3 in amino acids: CASSLRREGMLNTEAFF. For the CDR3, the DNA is TGTGCCAGTAGTTTGAGGAGGGAGGGGATGCTGAACACTGAAGCTTTCTTT.

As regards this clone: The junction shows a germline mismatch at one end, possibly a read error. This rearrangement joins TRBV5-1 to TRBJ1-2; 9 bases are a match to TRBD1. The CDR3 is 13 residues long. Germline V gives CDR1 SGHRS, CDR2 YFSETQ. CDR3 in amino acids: CASSRDRDDGCTF. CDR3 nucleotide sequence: TGCGCCAGCAGCCGGGACAGGGACGATGGCTGCACCTTC.

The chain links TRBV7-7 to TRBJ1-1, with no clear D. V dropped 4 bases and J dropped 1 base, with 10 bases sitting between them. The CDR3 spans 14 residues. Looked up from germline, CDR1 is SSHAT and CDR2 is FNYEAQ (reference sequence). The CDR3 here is CASSSAYRNTEAFF. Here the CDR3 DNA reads TGTGCCAGCAGCTCGGCGTACAGGAACACTGAAGCTTTCTTT.

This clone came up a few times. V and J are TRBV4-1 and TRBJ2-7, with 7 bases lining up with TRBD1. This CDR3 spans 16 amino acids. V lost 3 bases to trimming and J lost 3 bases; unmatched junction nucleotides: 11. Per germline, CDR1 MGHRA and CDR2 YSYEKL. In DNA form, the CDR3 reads TGCGCCAGCAGCCATGGAACCGGGACAGTGGTCTACGAGCAGTACTTC. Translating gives CASSHGTGTVVYEQYF.

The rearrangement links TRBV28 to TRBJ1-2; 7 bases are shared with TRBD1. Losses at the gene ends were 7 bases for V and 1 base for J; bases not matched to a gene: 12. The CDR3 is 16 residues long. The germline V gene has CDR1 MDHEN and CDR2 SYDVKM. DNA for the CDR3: TGTGCCAGCAAAGTCTCCGGGACAGAATTTAACTATGGCTACACCTTC. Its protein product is CASKVSGTEFNYGYTF.

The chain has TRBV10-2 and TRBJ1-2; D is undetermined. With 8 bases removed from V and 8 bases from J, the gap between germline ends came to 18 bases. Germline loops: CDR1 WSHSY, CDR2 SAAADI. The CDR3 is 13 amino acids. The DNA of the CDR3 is TGCGCCAGCGTCCCCCATCTAGCCGGCGGCTACACCTTC. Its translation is CASVPHLAGGYTF.

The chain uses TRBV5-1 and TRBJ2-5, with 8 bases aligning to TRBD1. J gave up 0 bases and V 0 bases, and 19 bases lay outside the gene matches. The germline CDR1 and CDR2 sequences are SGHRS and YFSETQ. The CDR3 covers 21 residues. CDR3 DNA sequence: TGCGCCAGCAGCTTGGCCCCCGGACAGGGCGAGATCACCCGAAACCAAGAGACCCAGTACTTC. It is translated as CASSLAPGQGEITRNQETQYF.

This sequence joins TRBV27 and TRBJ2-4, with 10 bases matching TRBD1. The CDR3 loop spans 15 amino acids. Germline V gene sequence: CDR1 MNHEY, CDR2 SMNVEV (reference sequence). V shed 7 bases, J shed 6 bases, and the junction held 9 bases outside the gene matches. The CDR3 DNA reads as TGTGCCAGCACCCAGACAGGGGGCGTTGTAAACATTCAGTACTTC. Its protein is CASTQTGGVVNIQYF.

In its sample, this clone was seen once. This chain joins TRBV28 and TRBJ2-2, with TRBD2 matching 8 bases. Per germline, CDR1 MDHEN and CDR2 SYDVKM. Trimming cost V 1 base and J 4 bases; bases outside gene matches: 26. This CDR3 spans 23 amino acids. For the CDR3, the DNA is TGTGCCAGCAGTTTATCCGTTCCCTCCGCAGCTACCGGGAGGGCCCGTAGCACCGGGGAGCTGTTTTTT. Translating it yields CASSLSVPSAATGRARSTGELFF.